Listed here are 14 T cell receptor beta chains from one sample, sequenced in a study of beta chain features in type 1 diabetes. Expressed TCRB transcripts were sequenced, since all the RNA that had been isolated was reverse transcribed. Using immunoSEQ multiplex PCR, the repertoire was profiled, and TCRdb retains in-frame clones only, with some absent. The table records under 900,000 clones, 17% of them present only once. Material: naive CD4+ T cells from blood. The receptors were gathered from a woman between 18 and 29 years old in good health.

The gene calls are TRBV7-2 and TRBJ1-5, with TRBD1 as a possible D gene (6 bases). Germline loops: CDR1 SGHTA, CDR2 FQGNSA. V lost 4 bases, J lost 0 bases, and 13 bases lay in between. CDR3 length: 16 amino acids. In nucleotides, the CDR3 is TGTGCCAGCAGCTCACAGGGTAGTTATAGCAATCAGCCCCAGCATTTT. This gives the protein CASSSQGSYSNQPQHF.

This clone was detected only once. The genes are TRBV28 and TRBJ1-2; D is uncertain. Germline assignment: CDR1 MDHEN and CDR2 SYDVKM. Trimming removed 2 bases at V and 8 bases at J, with 9 bases between. CDR3 size: 12 residues. The CDR3 is CASSLIRRGYTF. The CDR3 coding sequence is TGTGCCAGCAGTTTAATCCGCCGAGGCTACACCTTC.

The chain combines TRBV9 with TRBJ2-7, with TRBD2 matching 9 bases. Per germline, CDR1 SGDLS and CDR2 YYNGEE. V was pared by 4 bases and J by 4 bases, with 6 bases of the junction left unmatched. There are 14 residues in the CDR3. The CDR3 DNA follows: TGTGCCAGCAGCAACGTAGCGGGAGAATACGAGCAGTACTTC. Its translation is CASSNVAGEYEQYF.

The chain uses TRBV18 and TRBJ2-7, with 7 bases that match TRBD1. CDR3 length: 13 residues. V was pared by 2 bases and J by 5 bases, with 3 bases of the junction left unmatched. CDR1 is KGHSH, CDR2 LQKENI, per germline. The CDR3 sequence: CASSPEQGNEQYF. CDR3 in DNA: TGTGCCAGCTCACCAGAACAGGGGAACGAGCAGTACTTC.

This clone was picked up a small number of times. The chain joins TRBV28 to TRBJ2-5; the match to TRBD1 covers 9 bases. CDR3 length equals 16 residues. Germline lookup yields CDR1 MDHEN and CDR2 SYDVKM. Losses at the gene ends were 5 bases for V and 4 bases for J; bases not matched to a gene: 11. The CDR3 sequence: CASSPPRTGEVETQYF. Here the CDR3 DNA reads TGTGCCAGCAGTCCTCCCCGGACAGGGGAAGTAGAGACCCAGTACTTC. Based on the CDR3 plus reference TRBV28 and TRBJ2-5, the full variable domain is DVKVTQSSRYLVKRTGEKVFLECVQDMDHENMFWYRQDPGLGLRLIYFSYDVKMKEKGDIPEGYSVSREKKERFSLILESASTNQTSMYLCASSPPRTGEVETQYFGPGTRLLVL.

There are a few counts of this clone. CDR3 sequence: CASSPQDGYTF. The CDR3 DNA is TGTGCCAGCTCACCACAGGATGGCTACACCTTC. This sequence joins TRBV18 and TRBJ1-2; D call uncertain. Trimming took off 1 base at V and 6 bases at J, with 3 bases between the two ends. In germline, CDR1 is KGHSH, CDR2 LQKENI. This CDR3 is 11 amino acids long.

This clone was counted a few times. In nucleotides, the CDR3 is TGTGCCAGCCTGGAGTCCCGAGTTCTGCCCGGGGAGCTGTTTTTT. Its translation: CASLESRVLPGELFF. V and J are TRBV7-2 and TRBJ2-2; D is unclear. Germline CDR1 is SGHTA and CDR2 is FQGNSA. Trimming stripped 8 bases from V and 6 bases from J, with 19 bases between. The CDR3 loop spans 15 amino acids.

In its sample, this clone was seen a few times. The chain joins TRBV5-6 to TRBJ2-2; D not certain. In germline, CDR1 is SGHDT, CDR2 YYEEEE. The CDR3 is made up of 15 amino acids. The V gene lost 0 bases and the J gene lost 2 bases, with 8 bases spanning the gap. In DNA form, the CDR3 reads TGTGCCAGCAGCTTGGCCCCGACAAACACCGGGGAGCTGTTTTTT. Amino acids: CASSLAPTNTGELFF. Full variable domain (remainder filled in from reference TRBV5-6 and TRBJ2-2): DAGVTQSPTHLIKTRGQQVTLRCSPKSGHDTVSWYQQALGQGPQFIFQYYEEEERQRGNFPDRFSGHQFPNYSSELNVNALLLGDSALYLCASSLAPTNTGELFFGEGSRLTVL.

This clone was counted a few times. V is TRBV4-3 and J is TRBJ2-3; D not certain. This CDR3 has 17 residues. The V and J ends lost 1 base and 4 bases respectively, with 18 bases between them. Germline V CDR1 and CDR2: LGHNA, YSLEER. This CDR3 is CASSQAVSPLGSDTQYF. For the CDR3, the DNA is TGCGCCAGCAGCCAAGCGGTTAGTCCGCTTGGGTCAGATACGCAGTATTTT.

The V call is TRBV7-2, the J call TRBJ2-1; no definite D call. The CDR3 is 13 amino acids. V was cut by 2 bases and J by 4 bases, with 6 bases left in between. CDR1 SGHTA and CDR2 FQGNSA come from the germline V gene. The CDR3 DNA reads as TGTGCCAGCAGCTTATCCAATTACAATGAGCAGTTCTTC. Its protein is CASSLSNYNEQFF.

The table lists this clone with a few counts. The same CDR3 can be traced to other DNA sequences in this sample. The chain combines TRBV28 with TRBJ2-6; no definite D call. This CDR3 comprises 13 residues. The V end was cut by 5 bases, the J end by 4 bases, with 6 bases between. Germline values: CDR1 MDHEN, CDR2 SYDVKM. The CDR3 is CASSLGGANVLTF. CDR3 bases: TGTGCCAGCAGTCTAGGCGGGGCCAACGTCCTGACTTTC.

This sequence joins TRBV7-2 and TRBJ2-7, with 9 bases matching TRBD2. Trimming at V came to 5 bases and at J to 0 bases, leaving 17 bases not matched to a gene. The CDR3 contains 19 residues. Germline CDR1 reads SGHTA; CDR2 reads FQGNSA. This CDR3 reads CASSPRGKAGGRSSYEQYF. The CDR3 DNA reads as TGTGCCAGCAGCCCCAGGGGCAAAGCGGGAGGAAGGAGCTCCTACGAGCAGTACTTC.

The chain joins TRBV6-6 to TRBJ1-1; tentatively, D is TRBD1 (6 bases). Germline CDR1 MNHNY, CDR2 SVGAGI (reference sequence). V was shortened by 8 bases and J by 0 bases, with 19 bases between the two germline ends. The length of the CDR3 is 16 residues. The CDR3 region is CASGGRAAWMNTEAFF. CDR3 sequence (DNA): TGTGCCAGCGGGGGCAGGGCTGCGTGGATGAACACTGAAGCTTTCTTT.

This clone was seen more than once but under ten times. The chain links TRBV4-2 to TRBJ2-5; TRBD2 agrees at 10 bases. The CDR3 runs 16 residues. Unmatched junction bases numbered 7, after V lost 1 base and J lost 5 bases. The germline V gene has CDR1 LGHNA and CDR2 YNFKEQ. The CDR3 DNA sequence: TGTGCCAGCAGCCAAGGTTCCGCTAGCGGGAGTGAGACCCAGTACTTC. As protein: CASSQGSASGSETQYF.